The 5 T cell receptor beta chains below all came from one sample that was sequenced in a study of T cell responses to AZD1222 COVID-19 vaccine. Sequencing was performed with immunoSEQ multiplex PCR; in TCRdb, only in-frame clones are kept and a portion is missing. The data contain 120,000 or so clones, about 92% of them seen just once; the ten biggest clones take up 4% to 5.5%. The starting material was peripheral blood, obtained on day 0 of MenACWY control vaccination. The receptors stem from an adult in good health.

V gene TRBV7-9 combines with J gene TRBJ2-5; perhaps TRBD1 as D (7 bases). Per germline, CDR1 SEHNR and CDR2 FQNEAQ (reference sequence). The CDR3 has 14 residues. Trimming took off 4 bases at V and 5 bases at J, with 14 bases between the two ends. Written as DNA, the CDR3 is TGTGCCAGCAGCTCCCGGACAGGAGGGGAGACCCAGTACTTC. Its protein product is CASSSRTGGETQYF. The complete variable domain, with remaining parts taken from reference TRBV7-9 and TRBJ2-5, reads DTGVSQNPRHKITKRGQNVTFRCDPISEHNRLYWYRQTLGQGPEFLTYFQNEAQLEKSRLLSDRFSAERPKGSFSTLEIQRTEQGDSAMYLCASSSRTGGETQYFGPGTRLLVL.

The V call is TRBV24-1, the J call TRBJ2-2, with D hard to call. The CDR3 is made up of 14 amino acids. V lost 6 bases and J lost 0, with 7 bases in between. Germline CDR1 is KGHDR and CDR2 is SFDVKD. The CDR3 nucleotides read TGTGCCACCAGTCAGGCCTCGAACACCGGGGAGCTGTTTTTT. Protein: CATSQASNTGELFF.

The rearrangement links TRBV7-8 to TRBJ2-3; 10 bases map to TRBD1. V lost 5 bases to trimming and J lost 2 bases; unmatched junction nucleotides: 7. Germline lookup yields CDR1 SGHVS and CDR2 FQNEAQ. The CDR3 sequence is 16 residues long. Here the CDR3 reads CASSTGQGVITDTQYF. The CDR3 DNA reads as TGTGCCAGCAGCACCGGACAGGGGGTGATCACAGATACGCAGTATTTT.

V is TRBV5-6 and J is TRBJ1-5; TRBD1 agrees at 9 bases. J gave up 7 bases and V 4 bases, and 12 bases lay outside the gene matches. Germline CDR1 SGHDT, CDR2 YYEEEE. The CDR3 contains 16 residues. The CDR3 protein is CASSLGTGMGQQPQHF. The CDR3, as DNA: TGTGCCAGCAGCCTTGGGACAGGGATGGGGCAACAGCCCCAGCATTTT. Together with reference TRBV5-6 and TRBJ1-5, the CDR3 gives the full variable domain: DAGVTQSPTHLIKTRGQQVTLRCSPKSGHDTVSWYQQALGQGPQFIFQYYEEEERQRGNFPDRFSGHQFPNYSSELNVNALLLGDSALYLCASSLGTGMGQQPQHFGDGTRLSIL.

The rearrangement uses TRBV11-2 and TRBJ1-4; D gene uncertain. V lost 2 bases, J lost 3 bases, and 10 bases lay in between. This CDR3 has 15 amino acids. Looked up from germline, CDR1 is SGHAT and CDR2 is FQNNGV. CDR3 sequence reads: CASSLRRSPNEKLFF. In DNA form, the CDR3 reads TGTGCCAGCAGCTTACGGAGGAGCCCTAATGAAAAACTGTTTTTT.